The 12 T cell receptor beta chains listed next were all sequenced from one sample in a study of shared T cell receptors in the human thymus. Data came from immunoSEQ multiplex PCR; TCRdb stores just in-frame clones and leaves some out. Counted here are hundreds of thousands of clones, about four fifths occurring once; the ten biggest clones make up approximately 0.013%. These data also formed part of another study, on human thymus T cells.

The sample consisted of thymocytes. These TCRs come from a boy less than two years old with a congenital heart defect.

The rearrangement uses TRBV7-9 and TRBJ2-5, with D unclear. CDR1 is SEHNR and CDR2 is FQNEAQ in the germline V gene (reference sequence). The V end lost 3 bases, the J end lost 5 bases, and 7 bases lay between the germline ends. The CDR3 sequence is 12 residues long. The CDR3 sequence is CASSFPRETQYF. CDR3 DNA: TGTGCCAGCAGCTTCCCGAGGGAGACCCAGTACTTC.

The CDR3 sequence: CASSLEVAYEQYF. In DNA, the CDR3 is TGTGCCAGCAGCTTGGAGGTAGCGTACGAGCAGTACTTC. The chain joins TRBV11-2 to TRBJ2-7, with a possible D match to TRBD2 (5 bases). The germline V and J ends were trimmed by 3 bases and 4 bases, with 10 bases remaining between them. The CDR3 loop spans 13 amino acids. Germline values: CDR1 SGHAT, CDR2 FQNNGV. Filled out from reference TRBV11-2 and TRBJ2-7, the complete variable domain reads EAGVAQSPRYKIIEKRQSVAFWCNPISGHATLYWYQQILGQGPKLLIQFQNNGVVDDSQLPKDRFSAERLKGVDSTLKIQPAKLEDSAVYLCASSLEVAYEQYFGPGTRLTVT.

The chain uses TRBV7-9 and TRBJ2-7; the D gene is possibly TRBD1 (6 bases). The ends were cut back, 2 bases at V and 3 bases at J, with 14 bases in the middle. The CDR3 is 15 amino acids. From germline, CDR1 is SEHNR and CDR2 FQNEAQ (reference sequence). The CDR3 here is CASSLNRVELYEQYF. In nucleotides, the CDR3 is TGTGCCAGCAGCTTAAACAGGGTCGAACTCTACGAGCAGTACTTC. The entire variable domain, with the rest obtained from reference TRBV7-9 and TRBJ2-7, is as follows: DTGVSQNPRHKITKRGQNVTFRCDPISEHNRLYWYRQTLGQGPEFLTYFQNEAQLEKSRLLSDRFSAERPKGSFSTLEIQRTEQGDSAMYLCASSLNRVELYEQYFGPGTRLTVT.

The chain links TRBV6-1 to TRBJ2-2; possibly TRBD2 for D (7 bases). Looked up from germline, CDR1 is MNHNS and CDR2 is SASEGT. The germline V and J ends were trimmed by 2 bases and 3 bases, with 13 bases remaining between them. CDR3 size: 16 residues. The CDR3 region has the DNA TGTGCCAGCAGTGAACCCGGGGGGCCGGACACCGGGGAGCTGTTTTTT. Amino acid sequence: CASSEPGGPDTGELFF.

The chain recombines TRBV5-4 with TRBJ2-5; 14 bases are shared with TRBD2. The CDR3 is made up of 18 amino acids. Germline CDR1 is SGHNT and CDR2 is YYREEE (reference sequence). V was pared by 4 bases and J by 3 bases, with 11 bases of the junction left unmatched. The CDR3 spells CASSRPGLAGEEEETQYF. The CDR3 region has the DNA TGTGCCAGCAGCCGGCCGGGACTAGCGGGAGAGGAGGAAGAGACCCAGTACTTC.

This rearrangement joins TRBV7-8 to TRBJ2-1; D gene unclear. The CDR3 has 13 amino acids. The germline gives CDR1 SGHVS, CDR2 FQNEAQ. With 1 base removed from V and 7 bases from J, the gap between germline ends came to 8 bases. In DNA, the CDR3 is TGTGCCAGCAGCTTAGATAACCGGAATGAGCAGTTCTTC. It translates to CASSLDNRNEQFF.

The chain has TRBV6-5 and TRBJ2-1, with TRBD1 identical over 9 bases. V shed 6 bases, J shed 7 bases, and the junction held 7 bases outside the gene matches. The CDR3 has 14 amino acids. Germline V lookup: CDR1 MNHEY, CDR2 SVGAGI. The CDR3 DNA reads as TGTGCCAGCAGCGGGACAGGGAGGGAGAATGAGCAGTTCTTC. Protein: CASSGTGRENEQFF.

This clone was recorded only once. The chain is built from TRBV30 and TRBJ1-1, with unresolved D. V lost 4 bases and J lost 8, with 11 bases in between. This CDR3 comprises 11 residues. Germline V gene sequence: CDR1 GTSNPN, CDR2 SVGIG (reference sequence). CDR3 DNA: TGTGCCTGGATTGGAGGATTGGAAGCTTTCTTT. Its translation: CAWIGGLEAFF.

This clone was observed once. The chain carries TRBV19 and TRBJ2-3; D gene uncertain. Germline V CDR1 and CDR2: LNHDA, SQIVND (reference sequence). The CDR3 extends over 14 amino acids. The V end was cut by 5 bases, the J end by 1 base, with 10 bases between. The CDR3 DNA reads TGTGCCAGTAGTCTCCAGCGCGGCACAGATACGCAGTATTTT. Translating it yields CASSLQRGTDTQYF.

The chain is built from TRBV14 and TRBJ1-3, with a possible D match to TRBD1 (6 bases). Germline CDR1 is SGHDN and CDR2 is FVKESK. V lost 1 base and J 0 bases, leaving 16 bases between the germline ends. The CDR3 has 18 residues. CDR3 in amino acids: CASSQGLRGGRSGNTIYF. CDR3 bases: TGTGCCAGCAGCCAAGGGTTGAGGGGGGGCCGCTCTGGAAACACCATATATTTT. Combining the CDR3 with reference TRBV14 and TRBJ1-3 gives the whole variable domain EAGVTQFPSHSVIEKGQTVTLRCDPISGHDNLYWYRRVMGKEIKFLLHFVKESKQDESGMPNNRFLAERTGGTYSTLKVQPAELEDSGVYFCASSQGLRGGRSGNTIYFGEGSWLTVV.

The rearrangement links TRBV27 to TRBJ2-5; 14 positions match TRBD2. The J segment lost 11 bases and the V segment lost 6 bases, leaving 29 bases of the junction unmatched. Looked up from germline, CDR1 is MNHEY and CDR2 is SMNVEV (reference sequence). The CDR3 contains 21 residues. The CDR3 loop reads CASSPRDGLLRLAGGPWEQYF. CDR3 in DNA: TGTGCCAGCAGCCCTCGGGACGGACTTCTCCGACTAGCGGGAGGGCCATGGGAGCAGTACTTC.

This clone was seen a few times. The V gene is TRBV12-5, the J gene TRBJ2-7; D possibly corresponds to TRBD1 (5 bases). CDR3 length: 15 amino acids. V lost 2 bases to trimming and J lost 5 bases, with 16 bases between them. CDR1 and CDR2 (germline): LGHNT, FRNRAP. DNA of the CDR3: TGTGCTAGTGGTTTGTTTCGACAGTTGTGCCACGAGCAGTACTTC. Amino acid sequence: CASGLFRQLCHEQYF. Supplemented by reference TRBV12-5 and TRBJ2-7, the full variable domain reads DARVTQTPRHKVTEMGQEVTMRCQPILGHNTVFWYRQTMMQGLELLAYFRNRAPLDDSGMPKDRFSAEMPDATLATLKIQPSEPRDSAVYFCASGLFRQLCHEQYFGPGTRLTVT.